This is a list of T cell receptor beta chains from one sample in a study of technical replicates of blood from a few donors. Clones were sequenced by immunoSEQ multiplex PCR, and TCRdb holds only the in-frame ones, with some missing. Of roughly 80,000 clones listed, roughly 96% are singletons. The sample consisted of T cells isolated from PBMCs. All receptors come from a human donor in good health. CDR3s include the opening cysteine and the closing phenylalanine or tryptophan. Fields, in order: J gene, clone size, V gene, D gene, CDR3 protein, CDR3 DNA. The D gene is left open where the match is weak. The listing skips clone size in some rows; elsewhere it reads once, few, many or a size class.

TRBJ2-5,-,TRBV28,-,CATDAGTQYF,TGTGCCACTGATGCGGGGACCCAGTACTTC
TRBJ1-4,once,TRBV25-1,TRBD1,CASSGTDRAPTNEKLFF,TGTGCCAGCAGTGGGACGGACAGGGCTCCAACTAATGAAAAACTGTTTTTT
TRBJ2-1,-,TRBV10-3,TRBD1,CAITEGQGADYNEQFF,TGTGCCATCACCGAGGGACAGGGGGCGGACTACAATGAGCAGTTCTTC
TRBJ1-1,-,TRBV4-2,-,CASSQERGADSYTEAFF,TGTGCCAGCAGCCAAGAAAGAGGTGCGGACTCATACACTGAAGCTTTCTTT
TRBJ1-5,-,TRBV6-6,-,CASSQGYRDQPQHF,TGTGCCAGCAGCCAGGGGTATCGGGATCAGCCCCAGCATTTT
TRBJ2-4,-,TRBV6-1,-,CASSEADLGGAVKNIQYF,TGTGCCAGCAGTGAAGCCGACTTAGGAGGGGCGGTGAAAAACATTCAGTACTTC
TRBJ1-1,-,TRBV6-4,-,CASSGDPGKAEAFF,TGTGCCAGCAGTGGCGACCCGGGAAAGGCTGAAGCTTTCTTT
TRBJ2-7,-,TRBV20-1,-,CSATSFYEQYF,TGCAGTGCTACCAGTTTCTACGAGCAGTACTTC
TRBJ2-3,-,TRBV9,TRBD1,CASGDRRGDTQYF,TGTGCCAGCGGGGACAGGCGCGGAGATACGCAGTATTTT
TRBJ2-3,-,TRBV2,TRBD2,CASSGTSGRSSTDTQYF,TGTGCCAGCAGTGGGACTAGCGGAAGATCTAGCACAGATACGCAGTATTTT
TRBJ2-5,few,TRBV5-4,-,CASSLEAKPETQYF,TGTGCCAGCAGCTTGGAAGCCAAACCAGAGACCCAGTACTTC
TRBJ2-1,once,TRBV5-6,-,CASSLVWQGISNEQFF,TGTGCCAGCAGCCTGGTCTGGCAGGGGATTAGCAATGAGCAGTTCTTC
TRBJ2-2,-,TRBV12-2,-,CASRLAPQGVGNKGGELFF,TGTGCAAGTCGCTTAGCGCCACAGGGGGTTGGAAACAAGGGCGGGGAGCTGTTTTTT
TRBJ1-2,-,TRBV28,-,CASSLRANYGYTF,TGTGCCAGCAGTTTACGAGCTAACTATGGCTACACCTTC
TRBJ1-1,-,TRBV27,-,CASSLSRRGNEAFF,TGTGCCAGCAGTTTATCTAGGAGGGGAAACGAAGCTTTCTTT
TRBJ2-7,-,TRBV13,TRBD1,CASSFRDRVTYEQYF,TGTGCCAGCAGCTTCCGGGACAGGGTAACCTACGAGCAGTACTTC
TRBJ2-7,-,TRBV28,-,CASSLPPRGEQYF,TGTGCCAGCAGTTTACCCCCGAGAGGCGAGCAGTACTTC
TRBJ2-1,-,TRBV27,-,CASRQGTYNEQFF,TGTGCCAGCAGGCAGGGAACCTACAATGAGCAGTTCTTC
TRBJ2-1,-,TRBV11-2,TRBD2,CASTFVVSGRNEQFF,TGTGCCAGCACCTTCGTTGTTAGCGGGAGAAATGAGCAGTTCTTC
TRBJ2-7,-,TRBV10-3,-,CAISETYRVSGEQYF,TGTGCCATCAGTGAGACATACAGGGTTAGTGGGGAGCAGTACTTC
TRBJ1-1,-,TRBV29-1,-,CSVVPRTSNTEAFF,TGCAGCGTTGTACCCAGGACATCGAACACTGAAGCTTTCTTT
TRBJ2-7,-,TRBV10-2,-,CATQLGRYSYEQYF,TGCGCCACCCAGCTCGGCAGGTACTCCTACGAGCAGTACTTC
TRBJ1-1,once,TRBV6-5,-,CASSYGGAEAFF,TGTGCCAGCAGTTACGGGGGGGCTGAAGCTTTCTTT
TRBJ2-6,-,TRBV28,-,CASRSWPGAGANSGANVLTF,TGTGCCAGCAGGTCCTGGCCGGGGGCGGGAGCGAACTCTGGGGCCAACGTCCTGACTTTC
TRBJ2-3,-,TRBV27,TRBD2,CASSRVAGADTQYF,TGTGCCAGCAGTAGGGTAGCGGGGGCAGATACGCAGTATTTT
TRBJ1-1,-,TRBV29-1,TRBD1,CSAIPKITGELTEAFF,TGCAGCGCCATACCCAAGATAACAGGGGAGTTGACTGAAGCTTTCTTT
TRBJ2-5,-,TRBV29-1,TRBD1,CSAKGQGGNQETQYF,TGCAGCGCTAAAGGACAGGGGGGGAACCAAGAGACCCAGTACTTC
TRBJ1-1,-,TRBV28,TRBD1,CASSLLQGAVSTEAFF,TGTGCCAGCAGTTTATTACAGGGGGCCGTGAGCACTGAAGCTTTCTTT
TRBJ2-7,-,TRBV7-9,-,CASSPRVGPRAEQYF,TGTGCCAGCAGCCCCCGAGTAGGACCGAGGGCCGAGCAGTACTTC
TRBJ1-2,-,TRBV28,-,CASSSSARGGGYTF,TGTGCCAGCAGCTCTTCGGCAAGGGGGGGAGGCTACACCTTC
TRBJ2-3,once,TRBV4-1,-,CASSQPVGGDTDTQYF,TGCGCCAGCAGCCAACCGGTGGGAGGAGACACAGATACGCAGTATTTT
TRBJ2-3,-,TRBV7-6,TRBD2,CASSTGTSGGPDMDTQYF,TGTGCCAGCAGTACCGGGACTAGCGGGGGGCCCGATATGGATACGCAGTATTTT
TRBJ2-2,-,TRBV9,TRBD2,CASRGVTGELFF,TGTGCCAGCCGGGGGGTCACCGGGGAGCTGTTTTTT
TRBJ2-1,-,TRBV6-5,TRBD2,CASSYLAGAFNEQFF,TGTGCCAGCAGCTACCTAGCGGGAGCATTCAATGAGCAGTTCTTC